This T cell receptor beta chain was recovered during a study of human T cells and chemical hapten exposure. For the study at large: Patients were mainly female, each with alopecia areata, totalis or universalis.

As to time point: patch test 2, 6 weeks after DPC sensitization. Treatment meaning: therapeutic diphenylcyclopropenone sensitization with weekly scalp DPC. Every patch test was put on after a blood sample was taken. Single cDNA molecules in the library carried unique molecular identifiers attached during preparation. Each CDR3 protein gets one entry after TCRdb re-called the RACE reads with MiXCR. This sample has about 96,000 distinct CDR3 sequences, with over 7.5% found just once. This clonotype was seen repeatedly, ten times or more. Trimming removed 0 bases at V and 0 bases at J, with 9 bases between. CDR1 and CDR2 (germline): MNHEY, SMNVEV (reference sequence). The CDR3 runs to 16 residues.

This TCR derives from a woman aged 40 to 49 with alopecia areata. Some clones in this sample may be carry-over from other donors' samples. Sequenced material: whole blood, taken in connection with sensitization to the hapten diphenylcyclopropenone (DPC). The chain has TRBV27 and TRBJ2-1, with D uncertain. In nucleotides, the CDR3 is TGTGCCAGCAGTTTATCGAGTTTTCTCTCCTACAATGAGCAGTTCTTC. This translates into CASSLSSFLSYNEQFF.